The T cell receptor (beta chain) under discussion was sequenced for a study of cytomegalovirus exposure and HLA in healthy donors. Overall study results and limits: Several top significant clusters appeared, in a later analysis, to be linked to common viral pathogens. Investigators reported some 150 TCR beta chains as tied to cytomegalovirus.

Trimming stripped 4 bases from V and 5 bases from J, with 15 bases between. Germline CDR1 and CDR2: SNHLY and FYNNEI. The CDR3 loop spans 15 amino acids. The PCR was carried out with 60 Vbeta primers and 13 Jbeta primers. Assay: immunoSEQ multiplex PCR; the TCRdb copy retains only in-frame clones and omits some. The table records approximately 220,000 clones, 76% of them present only once. Nominally healthy donors provided the samples, though records likely missed some immune exposures. This clone was counted once. Its antigen is unknown. The TCR sequence derives from a man aged 18 to 29 in good health and CMV-seronegative. Sample: PBMCs. J is TRBJ1-5 and V is TRBV2; D perhaps matches TRBD1 (5 bases). CDR3 DNA: TGTGCCAGCAGTGCTTCAGCCGGGGGGGATCAGCCCCAGCATTTT. It yields the protein CASSASAGGDQPQHF.